The clone carrying this T cell receptor (beta chain) showed up many times. Its antigen is not known. The data belong to a study of breast tumors, draining lymph nodes, adjacent tissues. Notes on the study in general: Most tumor T cells seemingly derive from lymph node, then expand in tumor.

Axillary draining lymph nodes of breast cancer patients supplied the node samples. Each CDR3 protein gets one entry after TCRdb re-called the multiplex PCR reads with MiXCR. Among some 150,000 distinct CDR3 sequences listed, 30% to 40% were seen once. The CDR3 has 15 amino acids. V gave up 3 bases and J gave up 0 bases, with 6 bases separating them. Germline V CDR1 and CDR2: SEHNR, FQNEAQ (reference sequence). The sample comprised axillary lymph node tissue. The chain joins TRBV7-9 to TRBJ2-6, with D possibly TRBD2 on 5 matching bases. The source is a female donor with breast cancer. Some clones in this sample may be carry-over from other donors' samples. CDR3 nucleotide sequence: TGTGCCAGCAGCTTGGGGAGCTCTGGGGCCAACGTCCTGACTTTC. Translation: CASSLGSSGANVLTF.